These 13 T cell receptor beta chains came from one sample sequenced in a study of PD-L1 blockade in urothelial cancer. Using immunoSEQ multiplex PCR, the repertoire was profiled, and TCRdb retains in-frame clones only, with some absent. This table has roughly 63,000 clones, approximately 81% appearing once. Time point in this sample: pretreatment peripheral blood. Sequences were derived from PBMCs, sampled around atezolizumab (anti-PD-L1) treatment. These receptors were obtained from a man in his 70s with urothelial cancer.

The V and J genes are TRBV28 and TRBJ1-3; 8 bases agree with TRBD1. The CDR3 covers 16 residues. The junction had 6 bases not matched to a gene; V was cut back by 5 bases and J by 0 bases. CDR1 MDHEN and CDR2 SYDVKM come from the germline V gene. As DNA, the CDR3 is TGTGCCAGCAGTATCCGACAGGGGAGCTCTGGAAACACCATATATTTT. This codes for CASSIRQGSSGNTIYF.

This clone occurred once. The chain joins TRBV6-4 to TRBJ2-1; 13 bases line up with TRBD2. Germline V lookup: CDR1 MRHNA, CDR2 SNTAGT. The CDR3 extends over 15 amino acids. V shed 5 bases and J 6 bases; nucleotides not matched to a gene: 4. This CDR3 reads CASSWTSGSFNEQFF. CDR3 DNA sequence: TGTGCCAGCAGTTGGACTAGCGGGAGTTTCAATGAGCAGTTCTTC.

This clone was counted between two and nine times. The chain uses TRBV5-1 and TRBJ1-1; TRBD1 aligns across 8 bases. This CDR3 contains 15 residues. Losses at the gene ends were 5 bases for V and 8 bases for J; bases not matched to a gene: 14. Germline V gene lookup returns CDR1 SGHRS and CDR2 YFSETQ. The CDR3 here is CASRPFSGTGLEAFF. The CDR3 DNA reads TGCGCCAGCAGGCCGTTTTCCGGGACAGGCCTAGAAGCTTTCTTT.

This clone was seen a few times. This rearrangement joins TRBV27 to TRBJ2-1, with D tentatively TRBD2 (5 bases). The V and J ends lost 7 bases and 0 bases respectively, with 13 bases between them. Looked up from germline, CDR1 is MNHEY and CDR2 is SMNVEV (reference sequence). CDR3 length: 15 residues. The CDR3 region has the DNA TGTGCCAGCACCCGGACGGGGAGCTCCTACAATGAGCAGTTCTTC. It translates to CASTRTGSSYNEQFF.

The rearrangement links TRBV5-1 to TRBJ2-1; 9 bases match TRBD1. The CDR3 has 14 amino acids. With V trimmed by 0 bases and J by 8 bases, 3 bases remained unmatched. The germline CDR1 and CDR2 sequences are SGHRS and YFSETQ. DNA for the CDR3: TGCGCCAGCAGCTTGGGGGACAGGGCTCATGAGCAGTTCTTC. Translated: CASSLGDRAHEQFF.

The V call is TRBV10-1, the J call TRBJ1-2; no clear D. With 0 bases removed from V and 4 bases from J, the gap between germline ends came to 6 bases. This CDR3 has 13 residues. The germline CDR1 and CDR2 sequences are WNHNN and SYGVQD (reference sequence). CDR3 sequence (DNA): TGCGCCAGCAGTGAGTCCGCCAGCTATGGCTACACCTTC. Translation gives CASSESASYGYTF.

The chain recombines TRBV30 with TRBJ2-5, with 8 bases identical to TRBD1. The CDR3 length is 13 residues. CDR1 and CDR2 from the germline V gene are GTSNPN and SVGIG (reference sequence). V dropped 6 bases and J dropped 1; count of bases not matched to a gene: 4. Here the CDR3 DNA reads TGTGCCTGCGACAGGGGAGTCCAAGAGACCCAGTACTTC. Translating it yields CACDRGVQETQYF.

The chain joins TRBV30 to TRBJ1-2; a possible D gene is TRBD1 (6 bases). The ends were cut back, 2 bases at V and 8 bases at J, with 15 bases in the middle. CDR1 GTSNPN and CDR2 SVGIG come from the germline V gene (reference sequence). CDR3 length: 13 residues. The CDR3 loop is CAWSPPQGWGYTF. The CDR3 coding sequence is TGTGCCTGGAGTCCACCGCAGGGGTGGGGCTACACCTTC.

The gene calls are TRBV5-1 and TRBJ2-3; 7 bases agree with TRBD2. Looked up from germline, CDR1 is SGHRS and CDR2 is YFSETQ. CDR3 length equals 18 residues. J lost 3 bases, V lost 4 bases, and 17 bases had no gene match. CDR3 nucleotide sequence: TGCGCCAGCAGCATACAACCGGGACTACCTATTCAAACAGATACGCAGTATTTT. Translated, it gives CASSIQPGLPIQTDTQYF.

This chain connects TRBV4-1 to TRBJ2-7; D may be TRBD1 (6 bases). The CDR3 has 14 amino acids. The germline V gene encodes CDR1 MGHRA and CDR2 YSYEKL. V was clipped by 1 base and J by 4 bases, with 11 bases between them. In DNA form, the CDR3 reads TGCGCCAGCAGCCAAGTACTACAGGGATACGAGCAGTACTTC. As protein: CASSQVLQGYEQYF.

The V and J genes are TRBV30 and TRBJ2-7; D is possibly TRBD2 (5 bases). In germline, CDR1 is GTSNPN, CDR2 SVGIG (reference sequence). Trimming cost V 1 base and J 6 bases, with 13 bases left between them. This CDR3 contains 13 residues. This chain's CDR3 is CAWSDTGRSEQYF. CDR3 in DNA: TGTGCCTGGAGTGATACGGGGAGAAGCGAGCAGTACTTC.

This rearrangement joins TRBV27 to TRBJ2-7, with D uncertain. The CDR3 sequence is 13 residues long. Germline CDR1 MNHEY, CDR2 SMNVEV (reference sequence). V was cut by 4 bases and J by 0 bases, with 7 bases left in between. CDR3 loop: CASSSTGSYEQYF. The CDR3 DNA is TGTGCCAGCAGTTCGACGGGCTCCTACGAGCAGTACTTC.

By share of the sample, this clone is medium-sized (0.01 to 0.1%). Within the sample, other DNA sequences also encode this same CDR3. V is TRBV15 and J is TRBJ1-2; weak D call: TRBD1 (5 bases). V gave up 0 bases and J gave up 6 bases, with 8 bases separating them. Germline V gene data show CDR1 as LNHNV and CDR2 as YYDKDF (reference sequence). The CDR3 length is 13 residues. The CDR3 nucleotides read TGTGCCACCAGCAGAGAAGAAGGGGATGGCTACACCTTC. Protein: CATSREEGDGYTF.